This T cell receptor (beta chain) was sequenced during a study of spatial heterogeneity in lung cancer. Germline V gene lookup returns CDR1 SGHTA and CDR2 FQGNSA. This CDR3 comprises 17 residues. The junction had 5 bases not matched to a gene; V was cut back by 1 base and J by 3 bases. Study-wide findings and caveats: Compared with follow-up, resection was when ubiquitous expanded tumor TCRs appeared in blood more.

Individual TCR cDNA molecules each bore their own unique molecular identifier. MiXCR, run by TCRdb on the 5' RACE reads, gives a single entry per CDR3 protein. The data show about 17,000 distinct CDR3 sequences, 20% to 25% seen once. The time point here: sample taken at primary tumor resection. Unsorted whole RNA from tumor, nontumor lung or frozen PBMC underwent sequencing. This clonotype occurred many times. Its antigen is unidentified. Sequenced material: PBMCs, taken at surgery. The genes are TRBV7-2 and TRBJ2-6, with 8 bases identical to TRBD1. The TCR originated in a female donor with early-stage non-small cell lung cancer. This chain's CDR3 is CASSLVPGGVGANVLTF. The CDR3 DNA is TGTGCCAGCAGCTTAGTTCCAGGGGGCGTTGGGGCCAACGTCCTGACTTTC.